This TCR beta chain was retrieved from a study of T cells after yellow fever vaccination (dated by TCRdb to about 2019). Background for the entire study: The SMART-Seq v4 Ultra Low Input RNA kit was used to prepare libraries from fractions with low cell numbers. To follow T-cell clones before and after both primary and booster YFV17D yellow fever vaccination, bulk TCR alpha and beta repertoires underwent longitudinal sequencing. Two healthy male donors made up the cohort, one aged 18 to 29 years and the other aged 30 to 40 years. Blood was collected at multiple timepoints before and after primary and secondary immunization, and bulk PBMC replicates and cell subsets were isolated. What the research found in general, with its limitations: The study included only two donors, which limits how far the findings can be generalized. The secondary T-cell response was weaker than the primary response but faster, peaking on day 5 instead of day 15. FACS-sorted repertoires could contain abundant contaminating clonotypes from the bulk population, so computational filtering was required. After the booster, most of the clones that had expanded following primary vaccination were detected again (around 95% of CD4 and around 88% of CD8), which suggests that memory was broadly maintained. A small share of clonotypes occurred in both CD4 and CD8 compartments, likely arising from convergent recombination.

Comments on this clonotype: This clone's antigen is unknown. No base quality values were provided; no much bigger clone lies one nucleotide off.

Taken with the paper, the label for treatment or condition translates to: live attenuated yellow fever vaccine strain. At each blood-draw timepoint, two biological replicates of bulk PBMCs were collected. PBMCs were isolated from peripheral blood using a standard Ficoll-Paque protocol. TriZol was used to extract RNA from bulk PBMCs, CD4 and CD8 fractions, and dextramer-positive and dextramer-negative fractions. TCR cDNA was made using 5'RACE template switching, a step that added a universal primer site and unique molecular identifiers. cDNA synthesis was primed from both the TCR alpha and TCR beta constant segments. Library amplification involved two PCR steps, and the second step added sample barcodes and sequencing adapters. Sequencing of libraries was performed on Illumina HiSeq 2500 (2x100 bp) or NovaSeq (2x150 bp). On the study's bioinformatics: Reads were demultiplexed and collapsed into UMI consensus sequences with MIGEC, and V(D)J alignment was performed with MiXCR. Using edgeR on replicate PBMC samples, clonotypes were called vaccine-responding if FDR was below 0.01 and the log2 fold change was above 5 up to day 15. Each bulk clonotype received a CD4 or CD8 identity based on whether the sequenced CD4 or CD8 repertoire contained that clonotype at higher abundance. The public sequencing data were trimmed at Q25 with fastp and processed into clonotypes with MiXCR by TCRdb, which kept only in-frame beta chains. Every distinct CDR3 protein forms one entry, paired with its most common genes and DNA. The V and J calls were determined by TCRdb, not by the authors. Recorded for this sample are roughly 300,000 distinct CDR3 sequences; about 6.6% of them occurred a single time. Roughly a sixth of the sample is taken by the ten largest.

The germline V gene gives CDR1 as SGHRS and CDR2 as YFSETQ. The junction shows trimming of 1 base on V and 0 bases on J, plus 5 bases between the germline ends. The CDR3 sequence holds 15 residues, the cysteine and phenylalanine included. Of the read, only the CDR3 DNA is kept; its 45 bases are in frame from base 1. This receptor was identified in a man between 18 and 35 years old who received the YFV17D yellow fever vaccine. Source: PBMCs, taken around 45 days after the first yellow fever vaccination. The rearranged chain carries TRBV5-1 and TRBJ2-6, with the D gene call left open. Here is the DNA: TGCGCCAGCAGCTTGAGGGCCTCTGGGGCCAACGTCCTGACTTTC. It codes for CASSLRASGANVLTF.